Listed below are T cell receptor beta chains from one sample, sequenced in a study of blood T cell repertoires in COVID-19. Produced via immunoSEQ multiplex PCR; TCRdb's table is partial and in-frame only. The profile covers roughly 240,000 clones, with 70% to 90% appearing a single time and approximately 9.6% taken by the ten largest. The sample consisted of PBMCs or T cells enriched from blood (not recorded which). These receptors came from a woman in her 50s with acute COVID-19. CDR3s include the opening cysteine and the closing phenylalanine or tryptophan. The D gene is left open where the match is weak. Clone size is given for some rows only: seen once, a few or many times, or a class if the clone is expanded.

>TRBJ1-5|TRBV6-6|.|.
CASSSPQGGQPQHF
>TRBJ1-5|TRBV3-1/TRBV3-2|TRBD1|.
CASSQNRGSTGMEPQHF
>TRBJ1-1|TRBV4-1|TRBD1|.
CASSQGGQVFTEAFF
>TRBJ2-3|TRBV6-5|TRBD2|.
CASRPGGLREDTQYF
>TRBJ1-1|TRBV19|.|.
CASSIDPDINTEAFF
>TRBJ1-2|TRBV3-1/TRBV3-2|TRBD1|.
CASSQDRGRGYTF
>TRBJ1-1|TRBV7-9|TRBD1|.
CASSSVGQANEAFF
>TRBJ2-7|TRBV6-1|TRBD2|.
CASSALDVAGDYEQYF
>TRBJ1-5|TRBV2|TRBD1|once
CASSEDRGNQPQHF
>TRBJ2-5|TRBV7-6|TRBD1|.
CASSLRMDRGLETQYF
>TRBJ2-1|TRBV5-4|.|.
CASSQEYYNEQFF
>TRBJ1-2|TRBV7-2|.|.
CASSPFGSNYGYTF
>TRBJ1-4|TRBV18|.|once
CASSPRATEEKLFF
>TRBJ2-5|TRBV6-5|.|.
CASSTGSNQETQYF
>TRBJ1-2|TRBV13|.|.
CASSLENRDNYGYTF
>TRBJ1-6|TRBV7-6|.|.
CASSLDPGRNSPLHF
>TRBJ2-2|TRBV10-3|TRBD1|.
CAISGDRGRGELFF
>TRBJ1-2|TRBV6-5|.|.
CASSYSPGNYGYTF
>TRBJ1-6|TRBV11-3|.|once
CASSRLRDSPLHF